Below are 21 T cell receptor beta chains sequenced from a single sample in a study of T cells after yellow fever vaccination. MiXCR, applied by TCRdb to the 5' RACE reads, yields one record per CDR3 protein. This repertoire shows 300,000 or so distinct CDR3 sequences, approximately 10% found once; its top ten account for approximately 3.5%. Sequencing was performed on CD4+ T cells sorted from PBMCs, taken 5 days after the yellow fever booster vaccination. These receptors were obtained from a man between 18 and 35 years old who received the YFV17D yellow fever vaccine.

This clonotype was seen a handful of times. The V and J genes are TRBV3-1 and TRBJ2-7; weak D call: TRBD2 (5 bases). Germline V gene lookup returns CDR1 LGHDT and CDR2 YNNKEL (reference sequence). This CDR3 spans 15 amino acids. V was cut by 1 base and J by 1 base, with 11 bases left in between. This CDR3 is CASSQGTGESYEQYF. Written as DNA, the CDR3 is TGTGCCAGCAGCCAAGGTACCGGGGAGTCCTACGAGCAGTACTTC.

This clonotype was counted only a few times. This rearrangement joins TRBV5-5 to TRBJ1-2; a weak D match, TRBD1 (5 bases). The CDR3 totals 15 residues. The V end was cut by 0 bases, the J end by 5 bases, with 14 bases between. From germline, CDR1 is SGHKS and CDR2 YYEKEE (reference sequence). The CDR3 region has the DNA TGTGCCAGCAGCTTGGTCCGGGGCGACGCTTATGGCTACACCTTC. Its translation is CASSLVRGDAYGYTF.

V and J are TRBV5-1 and TRBJ2-2, with TRBD2 identical over 8 bases. CDR1 is SGHRS and CDR2 is YFSETQ in the germline V gene. This CDR3 is built from 16 residues. The J segment lost 0 bases and the V segment lost 4 bases, leaving 5 bases of the junction unmatched. The CDR3 loop reads CASSPRGGANTGELFF. The DNA for the CDR3 is TGCGCCAGCAGCCCCCGGGGGGGGGCGAACACCGGGGAGCTGTTTTTT. The full variable domain, completed using reference TRBV5-1 and TRBJ2-2, is KAGVTQTPRYLIKTRGQQVTLSCSPISGHRSVSWYQQTPGQGLQFLFEYFSETQRNKGNFPGRFSGRQFSNSRSEMNVSTLELGDSALYLCASSPRGGANTGELFFGEGSRLTVL.

The V call is TRBV7-2, the J call TRBJ2-3; D is undetermined. The CDR3 is 14 residues long. Between the trimmed V and J ends, which lost 1 base and 7 bases, there was a span of 12 bases. Germline CDR1 is SGHTA and CDR2 is FQGNSA. CDR3 in amino acids: CASSLVGGEYTQYF. The CDR3 bases are TGTGCCAGCAGCTTAGTGGGCGGCGAATATACGCAGTATTTT.

This clonotype occurred a few times. The chain uses TRBV3-1 and TRBJ1-2; 9 positions agree with TRBD1. The CDR3 runs to 14 residues. Losses at the gene ends were 3 bases for V and 7 bases for J; bases not matched to a gene: 6. Germline V gives CDR1 LGHDT, CDR2 YNNKEL (reference sequence). The CDR3, as DNA: TGTGCCAGCAGCCACTACAGGGGGCGGACTGGCTACACCTTC. This translates into CASSHYRGRTGYTF.

This clonotype was seen at least ten times. Here the CDR3 DNA reads TGCGCCAGCAACCCTCGTCCCACGAACTATGGCACAGATACGCAGTATTTT. It is translated as CASNPRPTNYGTDTQYF. This chain uses TRBV5-1 with TRBJ2-3, with D hard to call. The CDR3 sequence is 17 residues long. V was shortened by 6 bases and J by 1 base, with 21 bases between the two germline ends. CDR1 and CDR2 (germline): SGHRS, YFSETQ.

This clonotype has just a few counts. J is TRBJ2-7 and V is TRBV5-1, with D tentatively TRBD1 (5 bases). Germline loops: CDR1 SGHRS, CDR2 YFSETQ. The length of the CDR3 is 14 residues. The ends were cut back, 4 bases at V and 12 bases at J, with 23 bases in the middle. For the CDR3, the DNA is TGCGCCAGCAGCCCCATGCCCGACAGCCAGTCTTCGTACGTC. Amino acid sequence: CASSPMPDSQSSYV.

The chain couples TRBV12-3 or TRBV12-4 to TRBJ2-3, with D perhaps TRBD1 or TRBD2 (5 bases each). The CDR3 is made up of 11 amino acids. The V end was cut by 3 bases, the J end by 12 bases, with 10 bases between. CDR3 coding DNA: TGTGCCAGCAGTTTGGGACCGGGTCAGTATTTT. Its translation: CASSLGPGQYF.

This clonotype was seen repeatedly, ten times or more. The rearrangement joins TRBV7-9 to TRBJ2-5; the D gene could be TRBD1 or TRBD2 (5 bases each). V gave up 3 bases and J gave up 2 bases, with 10 bases separating them. This CDR3 is 14 amino acids long. Germline assignment: CDR1 SEHNR and CDR2 FQNEAQ (reference sequence). The CDR3 is CASSLSGTQETQYF. CDR3 DNA: TGTGCCAGCAGCTTGTCTGGGACGCAAGAGACCCAGTACTTC.

This clonotype was detected a few times. The genes are TRBV10-2 and TRBJ2-2, with D tentatively TRBD2 (5 bases). Germline CDR1 is WSHSY and CDR2 is SAAADI. CDR3 size: 14 residues. V was clipped by 8 bases and J by 4 bases, with 14 bases between them. The CDR3 sequence: CASGVTGSTGELFF. The CDR3 nucleotides read TGCGCCAGCGGCGTCACGGGATCCACCGGGGAGCTGTTTTTT.

This clonotype was seen a few times. The chain links TRBV2 to TRBJ2-1, with D uncertain. V lost 7 bases to trimming and J lost 1 base, with 11 bases between them. The V gene's germline CDR1 is SNHLY and CDR2 FYNNEI. The CDR3 runs 14 residues. Written as DNA, the CDR3 is TGTGCCAGCAACCCCGTACAGTCCTACAATGAGCAGTTCTTC. It yields the protein CASNPVQSYNEQFF. Full variable domain (remainder filled in from reference TRBV2 and TRBJ2-1): EPEVTQTPSHQVTQMGQEVILRCVPISNHLYFYWYRQILGQKVEFLVSFYNNEISEKSEIFDDQFSVERPDGSNFTLKIRSTKLEDSAMYFCASNPVQSYNEQFFGPGTRLTVL.

The sample holds many counts of this clonotype. The junction shows a germline mismatch at one end, possibly a read error. This chain links TRBV6-6 with TRBJ2-3; TRBD2 aligns across 8 bases. This CDR3 is built from 15 residues. From germline, CDR1 is MNHNY and CDR2 SVGAGI (reference sequence). The CDR3 DNA is TGCGCCAGCAGCTTGGGACTAGGGGGCACAGATACGCAGTATTTT. Translated: CASSLGLGGTDTQYF.

This clonotype has a count of ten or more. V gene TRBV10-3 combines with J gene TRBJ2-3; D is unresolved. Trimming pared 5 bases from V and 8 bases from J, leaving 14 bases between. The CDR3 sequence is 13 residues long. Germline CDR1 reads ENHRY; CDR2 reads SYGVKD. The chain's CDR3 is CAISSDPAGTQYF. The DNA of the CDR3 is TGTGCCATCAGTTCAGACCCGGCCGGTACGCAGTATTTT.

This clonotype was seen many times. This sequence joins TRBV30 and TRBJ1-1, with 7 bases aligning to TRBD1. The CDR3 has 14 residues. The V and J ends lost 4 bases and 6 bases, in that order; junction bases with no gene match: 11. Germline assignment: CDR1 GTSNPN and CDR2 SVGIG (reference sequence). The CDR3 coding sequence is TGTGCCTGGACCACGGACAGGTCCCCCTCTGAAGCTTTCTTT. It is translated as CAWTTDRSPSEAFF.

This clonotype has a count of ten or more. J is TRBJ2-7 and V is TRBV7-8; D not certain. Germline CDR1 reads SGHVS; CDR2 reads FQNEAQ. This CDR3 is built from 13 residues. The germline V and J ends were trimmed by 1 base and 0 bases, with 4 bases remaining between them. The chain's CDR3 is CASSLELSYEQYF. The CDR3 DNA reads as TGTGCCAGCAGCTTAGAACTCTCCTACGAGCAGTACTTC.

This clonotype was seen at least ten times. V is TRBV18 and J is TRBJ2-5; no definite D call. Trimming pared 5 bases from V and 2 bases from J, leaving 9 bases between. The CDR3 is 13 residues long. The V gene's germline CDR1 is KGHSH and CDR2 LQKENI. The CDR3 DNA reads TGTGCCAGCTCAGGCTCAGAACAAGAGACCCAGTACTTC. This sequence encodes CASSGSEQETQYF.

This rearrangement joins TRBV5-4 to TRBJ2-5; 8 nucleotides match TRBD1. The trim removed 4 bases at V and 7 bases at J, leaving 9 bases unmatched. CDR3 length: 14 amino acids. Germline V CDR1 and CDR2: SGHNT, YYREEE (reference sequence). Here the CDR3 DNA reads TGTGCCAGCAGCACCGAGACAGGGGCGGCGACCCAGTACTTC. Its protein is CASSTETGAATQYF.

V gene TRBV16 combines with J gene TRBJ2-3; D is undetermined. The germline gives CDR1 KGHSY, CDR2 FQNENV. V was shortened by 0 bases and J by 7 bases, with 5 bases between the two germline ends. This CDR3 has 12 residues. The DNA for the CDR3 is TGTGCCAGCAGCCAATCGACATATACGCAGTATTTT. Translating gives CASSQSTYTQYF.

The chain uses TRBV7-2 and TRBJ2-5; a weak D match, TRBD1 (6 bases). The V gene's germline CDR1 is SGHTA and CDR2 FQGNSA. Between the trimmed V and J ends, which lost 5 bases and 5 bases, there was a span of 12 bases. The CDR3 contains 13 residues. As DNA, the CDR3 is TGTGCCAGCAGCCCAGGGGTGGGCGAGACCCAGTACTTC. This sequence encodes CASSPGVGETQYF.

CDR3 sequence: CASSLEGQDTQYF. CDR3 nucleotides: TGCGCCAGCAGCTTGGAGGGGCAAGATACGCAGTATTTT. The chain recombines TRBV5-1 with TRBJ2-3; D is perhaps TRBD1 (5 bases). With 0 bases removed from V and 5 bases from J, the gap between germline ends came to 7 bases. The CDR3 is 13 residues long. Germline values: CDR1 SGHRS, CDR2 YFSETQ.

The genes are TRBV4-2 and TRBJ1-2; D is ambiguous. Looked up from germline, CDR1 is LGHNA and CDR2 is YNFKEQ. The V and J ends lost 1 base and 4 bases respectively, with 16 bases between them. The CDR3 totals 16 residues. CDR3: CASSQVKHGSSYGYTF. CDR3 bases: TGTGCCAGCAGCCAAGTAAAACACGGATCCTCCTATGGCTACACCTTC.